Below, one T cell receptor beta chain is given with its context. As yet, its antigen is unknown. Negative isolation was used for CD8+ and CD4+ T cells, and FACS enrichment was applied to TEMRA cells. V lost 3 bases and J lost 6, with 14 bases in between. From germline, CDR1 is KGHSH and CDR2 LQKENI. The CDR3 length is 14 residues. RNA totalling roughly 0.5 to 1 ug underwent reverse transcription with random hexamers. Amplification of TCR beta CDR3 by immunoSEQ multiplex PCR spanned 54 Vbeta and 13 Jbeta. MiXCR, applied by TCRdb to the immunoSEQ multiplex PCR reads, yields one record per CDR3 protein. The sample lists some 170,000 distinct CDR3 sequences, roughly 93% seen once, with more than 0.11% in the top ten. This entry belongs to a study of CD8 T cells in Susac syndrome. Study outcomes and limitations: As the study acknowledged, the number of individuals in its TCR sequencing and HLA analysis was relatively small.

The clonotype originates from a human donor in good health. The sample taken for sequencing was CD4+ T cells from PBMCs. This chain joins TRBV18 and TRBJ1-2, with unresolved D. As DNA, the CDR3 is TGTGCCAGCTCACCGCAGGATTACCCCGATGGCTACACCTTC. Translation: CASSPQDYPDGYTF.